These 25 T cell receptor beta chains were all obtained from the same sample, sequenced in a study of metastatic and nonmetastatic thyroid tumors. Thyroid surgery was preceded by no treatment in any patient. TCRdb reassembled clones from the PCR reads with MiXCR. This repertoire shows around 20,000 clones, approximately 24% found once; its top ten account for about 7.5%. The material sequenced was adjacent normal tissue. The receptor source for this set is a female donor with papillary thyroid cancer or a benign thyroid nodule (not recorded which). Some clones in this sample may be carry-over from other donors' samples.

This clone qualifies as medium-sized (0.01 to 0.1%). V usage is TRBV6-2 or TRBV6-3 and J usage is TRBJ2-5; D ambiguous. There are 13 residues in the CDR3. Looked up from germline, CDR1 is MNHEY and CDR2 is SVGEGT. Trimming removed 5 bases from V and 5 bases from J, with 12 bases in between. CDR3 protein: CASSRWSGETQYF. CDR3 nucleotide sequence: TGTGCCAGCAGTCGGTGGAGTGGTGAGACCCAGTACTTC.

This clone was seen more than once but under ten times. V is TRBV28 and J is TRBJ1-6, with D possibly matching TRBD1 (5 bases). CDR1 is MDHEN and CDR2 is SYDVKM in the germline V gene. V was trimmed by 11 bases and J by 10 bases, leaving 21 bases between them. The CDR3 extends over 14 amino acids. CDR3 residues: CASYPGHLGSPLHF. CDR3 sequence (DNA): TGTGCCTCTTACCCCGGACATCTTGGATCACCCCTCCACTTT.

The chain is built from TRBV12-3 or TRBV12-4 and TRBJ2-7; D perhaps matches TRBD2 (7 bases). The CDR3 loop spans 13 amino acids. With 9 bases removed from V and 0 bases from J, the gap between germline ends came to 12 bases. This CDR3 reads CASAGALSYEQYF. DNA of the CDR3: TGTGCCAGTGCGGGGGCCCTCTCCTACGAGCAGTACTTC.

V usage is TRBV9 and J usage is TRBJ1-5, with D unresolved. The CDR3 sequence is 13 residues long. Germline loops: CDR1 SGDLS, CDR2 YYNGEE. The V end lost 2 bases, the J end lost 3 bases, and 6 bases lay between the germline ends. DNA of the CDR3: TGTGCCAGCAGCGTCCGGGACAATCAGCCCCAGCATTTT. It is translated as CASSVRDNQPQHF.

V is TRBV7-3 and J is TRBJ1-4; D unclear. The V gene's germline CDR1 is SGHTA and CDR2 FQGTGA. With 5 bases removed from V and 8 bases from J, the gap between germline ends came to 6 bases. CDR3 length equals 11 residues. The chain's CDR3 is CASSAGEKLFF. CDR3 bases: TGTGCCAGCAGCGCTGGAGAAAAACTGTTTTTT.

Only a few counts were recorded for this clone. The CDR3 DNA follows: TGTGCCAGCTCACCACTGGGACAGGGGAATTCACCCCTCCACTTT. Translated, it gives CASSPLGQGNSPLHF. The chain combines TRBV18 with TRBJ1-6; the match to TRBD1 covers 10 bases. Per germline, CDR1 KGHSH and CDR2 LQKENI. The CDR3 runs to 15 residues. With 1 base clipped from V and 7 bases from J, the junction kept 1 base outside the gene matches.

By frequency in the sample, this clone is medium-sized. At the DNA level, this CDR3 is encoded by other sequences in the same sample as well. This chain links TRBV19 with TRBJ1-6; D uncertain. V was pared by 2 bases and J by 10 bases, with 9 bases between. The CDR3 covers 13 residues. Germline V lookup: CDR1 LNHDA, CDR2 SQIVND (reference sequence). The CDR3, as DNA: TGTGCCAGTAGTATAAGGTCCGGATCACCCCTCCACTTT. This sequence encodes CASSIRSGSPLHF.

This clone appeared a few times. This chain connects TRBV5-1 to TRBJ2-2; D is unclear. Per germline, CDR1 SGHRS and CDR2 YFSETQ. With 4 bases removed from V and 6 bases from J, the gap between germline ends came to 13 bases. The CDR3 sequence is 14 residues long. The CDR3 nucleotides read TGCGCCAGCAGCCCGGTAACTGAGTCCGGGGAGCTGTTTTTT. This translates into CASSPVTESGELFF. The full variable domain, with the rest looked up from reference TRBV5-1 and TRBJ2-2, is KAGVTQTPRYLIKTRGQQVTLSCSPISGHRSVSWYQQTPGQGLQFLFEYFSETQRNKGNFPGRFSGRQFSNSRSEMNVSTLELGDSALYLCASSPVTESGELFFGEGSRLTVL.

J is TRBJ2-7 and V is TRBV6-2 or TRBV6-3; maybe TRBD1 (6 bases). The ends were cut back, 0 bases at V and 8 bases at J, with 17 bases in the middle. Looked up from germline, CDR1 is MNHEY and CDR2 is SVGEGT. The CDR3 runs 15 residues. The DNA for the CDR3 is TGTGCCAGCAGTTACTCGATCGGGGTGGGACACAAGCAGTACTTC. The encoded protein is CASSYSIGVGHKQYF.

Many counts were recorded for this clone. The J gene is TRBJ1-1, the V gene TRBV29-1; no definite D call. The germline gives CDR1 SQVTM, CDR2 ANQGSEA. The CDR3 extends over 11 amino acids. Trimming stripped 0 bases from V and 11 bases from J, with 10 bases between. CDR3 sequence (DNA): TGCAGCGTTGAAGAGGGGAGAGGGGCTTTCTTT. Its protein product is CSVEEGRGAFF.

Written as DNA, the CDR3 is TGTGCCACCTCTTCCGGGACAGGGGGCTCCTACGAGCAGTACTTC. Amino acids: CATSSGTGGSYEQYF. The gene calls are TRBV28 and TRBJ2-7; 11 bases map to TRBD1. CDR1 MDHEN and CDR2 SYDVKM come from the germline V gene. The CDR3 spans 15 residues. V lost 10 bases to trimming and J lost 0 bases; unmatched junction nucleotides: 8. Full variable domain (outside the CDR3, taken from reference TRBV28 and TRBJ2-7): DVKVTQSSRYLVKRTGEKVFLECVQDMDHENMFWYRQDPGLGLRLIYFSYDVKMKEKGDIPEGYSVSREKKERFSLILESASTNQTSMYLCATSSGTGGSYEQYFGPGTRLTVT.

V gene TRBV7-8 combines with J gene TRBJ1-2, with D possibly being TRBD1 (6 bases). This CDR3 comprises 13 residues. The ends were cut back, 3 bases at V and 2 bases at J, with 7 bases in the middle. Germline V lookup: CDR1 SGHVS, CDR2 FQNEAQ. In DNA, the CDR3 is TGTGCCAGCAGCTTCGACAGGAACTATGGCTACACCTTC. This sequence encodes CASSFDRNYGYTF.

In its sample, this clone was seen a few times. The J gene is TRBJ2-1, the V gene TRBV2; TRBD1 aligns across 7 bases. The CDR3 is 15 amino acids. The V gene's germline CDR1 is SNHLY and CDR2 FYNNEI. With 4 bases clipped from V and 3 bases from J, the junction kept 6 bases outside the gene matches. This chain's CDR3 is CASSADQGVYNEQFF. DNA for the CDR3: TGTGCCAGCAGTGCGGACCAGGGGGTCTACAATGAGCAGTTCTTC.

This clone showed up just a few times. The chain employs TRBV27 and TRBJ1-1; D not certain. The CDR3 is 13 residues long. V was trimmed by 0 bases and J by 6 bases, leaving 8 bases between them. Germline-derived CDR1 and CDR2 are MNHEY and SMNVEV (reference sequence). The CDR3 bases are TGTGCCAGCAGTTTATCCACAATCGCTGAAGCTTTCTTT. It translates to CASSLSTIAEAFF.

By share, this clone counts as medium-sized. The CDR3 protein is CASSRGLKETQYF. CDR3 DNA sequence: TGTGCCAGCAGCCGGGGACTGAAAGAGACCCAGTACTTC. The V and J genes are TRBV6-2 or TRBV6-3 and TRBJ2-5; perhaps TRBD2 as D (6 bases). V lost 6 bases and J 3 bases, leaving 11 bases between the germline ends. Germline V gene lookup returns CDR1 MNHEY and CDR2 SVGEGT. The CDR3 has 13 residues.

The chain joins TRBV20-1 to TRBJ2-1; a weak D match, TRBD2 (6 bases). The CDR3 loop spans 13 amino acids. Germline-derived CDR1 and CDR2 are DFQATT and SNEGSKA (reference sequence). Trimming shortened V by 2 bases and J by 4 bases, and 9 bases separated the two germline ends. The CDR3 is CSARRELYNEQFF. The CDR3 DNA follows: TGCAGTGCTAGACGGGAGCTTTACAATGAGCAGTTCTTC.

The genes are TRBV24-1 and TRBJ2-1; 10 nucleotides match TRBD2. The CDR3 is 16 residues long. Germline V gene lookup returns CDR1 KGHDR and CDR2 SFDVKD. V lost 3 bases and J lost 6; bases outside the gene matches: 7. The CDR3 coding sequence is TGTGCCACCAGTGATCAGCGGGAGGGTAGGGGCAATGAGCAGTTCTTC. This encodes CATSDQREGRGNEQFF.

By share of the sample, this clone is medium-sized (0.01 to 0.1%). The V call is TRBV20-1, the J call TRBJ1-2; a weak D match, TRBD1 (6 bases). The CDR3 is 15 residues long. The V gene's germline CDR1 is DFQATT and CDR2 SNEGSKA (reference sequence). Trimming took off 3 bases at V and 4 bases at J, with 18 bases between the two ends. Written as DNA, the CDR3 is TGCAGTGCTAGGCACGGACAGAGGAATCCCTATGGCTACACCTTC. Its protein is CSARHGQRNPYGYTF.

This clone appeared a few times. The chain is built from TRBV27 and TRBJ2-7; D might be TRBD2 (6 bases). The CDR3 is 13 amino acids. Germline V gene data show CDR1 as MNHEY and CDR2 as SMNVEV (reference sequence). V lost 4 bases and J 2 bases, leaving 9 bases between the germline ends. The CDR3 DNA reads as TGTGCCAGCAGTTCGGGGGAGGCCTACGAGCAGTACTTC. Its translation: CASSSGEAYEQYF.

This clone qualifies as medium-sized. J is TRBJ2-1 and V is TRBV6-2 or TRBV6-3; D not resolved. Trimming cost V 6 bases and J 2 bases, with 14 bases left between them. Germline V lookup: CDR1 MNHEY, CDR2 SVGEGT. The CDR3 totals 15 residues. CDR3 amino acids: CASSPSLRPYNEQFF. CDR3 bases: TGTGCCAGCAGCCCCTCACTCCGTCCCTACAATGAGCAGTTCTTC.

This clone has only a few counts. The V call is TRBV6-5, the J call TRBJ1-2; no definite D call. Trimming shortened V by 5 bases and J by 5 bases, and 3 bases separated the two germline ends. The CDR3 length is 10 residues. The germline CDR1 and CDR2 sequences are MNHEY and SVGAGI. For the CDR3, the DNA is TGTGCCAGCAGTACTTATGGCTACACCTTC. The encoded protein is CASSTYGYTF.

The rearrangement joins TRBV9 to TRBJ2-2, with D perhaps matching TRBD1 (5 bases). The germline V gene encodes CDR1 SGDLS and CDR2 YYNGEE. The CDR3 is 16 residues long. Between the trimmed V and J ends, which lost 3 bases and 8 bases, there was a span of 20 bases. CDR3 amino acids: CASSGEAGFRLGELFF. CDR3 DNA: TGTGCCAGCAGCGGCGAGGCAGGGTTCAGATTGGGGGAGCTGTTTTTT. Complete variable domain (other parts from reference TRBV9 and TRBJ2-2): DSGVTQTPKHLITATGQRVTLRCSPRSGDLSVYWYQQSLDQGLQFLIQYYNGEERAKGNILERFSAQQFPDLHSELNLSSLELGDSALYFCASSGEAGFRLGELFFGEGSRLTVL.

This clone is termed medium-sized. The CDR3 DNA follows: TGTGCCAGCACCAGGACTAGCGGGGCCTACGAGCAGTACTTC. This translates into CASTRTSGAYEQYF. The gene calls are TRBV6-1 and TRBJ2-7; 12 positions match TRBD2. V shed 7 bases, J shed 2 bases, and the junction held 3 bases outside the gene matches. Germline V gene sequence: CDR1 MNHNS, CDR2 SASEGT. This CDR3 has 14 amino acids.

This clone was seen repeatedly, ten times or more. The gene calls are TRBV4-1 and TRBJ1-4; D unclear. This CDR3 region has 13 residues. CDR1 and CDR2 from the germline V gene are MGHRA and YSYEKL. V was clipped by 4 bases and J by 7 bases, with 10 bases between them. The CDR3 here is CASSRDQTEKLFF. In DNA form, the CDR3 reads TGCGCCAGCAGCCGGGATCAAACTGAAAAACTGTTTTTT.

There are a few counts of this clone. This sample also contains other DNA sequences that code for the same CDR3. This sequence joins TRBV5-1 and TRBJ1-1; TRBD1 is a possible D gene (5 bases). Trimming left V 3 bases short and J 5 bases short, with 11 bases between. CDR3 size: 13 residues. The V gene's germline CDR1 is SGHRS and CDR2 YFSETQ. The CDR3 nucleotides read TGCGCCAGCAGCTCGCAGGGAGGGACTGAAGCTTTCTTT. It translates to CASSSQGGTEAFF.